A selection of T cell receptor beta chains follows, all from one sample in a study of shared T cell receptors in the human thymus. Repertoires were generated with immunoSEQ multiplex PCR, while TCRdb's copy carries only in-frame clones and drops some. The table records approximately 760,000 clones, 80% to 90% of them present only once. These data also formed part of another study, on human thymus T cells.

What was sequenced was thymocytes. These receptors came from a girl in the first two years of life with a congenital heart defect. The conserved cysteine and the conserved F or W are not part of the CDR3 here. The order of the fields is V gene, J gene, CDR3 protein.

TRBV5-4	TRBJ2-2	ASSFGVGTTNTGELF
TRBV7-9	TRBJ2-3	ASSRDRGLTDTQY
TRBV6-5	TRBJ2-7	ASSGLTRTYEQY
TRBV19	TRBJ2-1	ASSISASAPYNEQF
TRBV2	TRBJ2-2	ASSFRAANTGELF
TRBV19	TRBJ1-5	ASSTPPGGGNQPQH
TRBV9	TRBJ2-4	ASSVTWDRDPDIQY
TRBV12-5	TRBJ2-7	ASGLAAYEQY
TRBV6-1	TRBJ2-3	ASSERDRGTRDTQY
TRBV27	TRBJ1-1	ASSPSGTGEAF
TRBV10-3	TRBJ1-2	AIATVWAGGYT
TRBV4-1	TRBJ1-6	ASSQEPKDRGPWVDNSPLH
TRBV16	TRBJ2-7	ASSQSHRGYTYEQY
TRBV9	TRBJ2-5	ASSVSLAGGETQY
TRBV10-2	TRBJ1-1	ASSEGLGWTGEAF
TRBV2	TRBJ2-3	ASSEALGQQFRPDTQY
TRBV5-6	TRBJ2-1	ASSRAGGRGEQF
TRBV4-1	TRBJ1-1	ASSHPGQENTEAF
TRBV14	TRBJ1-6	ANGQGPSPLH
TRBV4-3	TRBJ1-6	ASSHGTGGDNSPLH
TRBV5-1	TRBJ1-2	ASSRGGAENGYT
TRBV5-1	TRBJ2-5	ASSPRGPIQETQY
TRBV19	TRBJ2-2	ASSIIRGMGTGELF
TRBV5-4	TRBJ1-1	ASSPLWGEGTEAF
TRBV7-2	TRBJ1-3	ASSLVVNSGNTIY
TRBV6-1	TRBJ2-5	ASSWDREGETQY
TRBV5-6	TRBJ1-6	ASSLGQGRRSPLH
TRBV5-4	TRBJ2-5	ASSFNREEETQY
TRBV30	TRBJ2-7	AWSLTGGEGEQY
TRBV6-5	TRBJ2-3	ATRTGSTDTQY
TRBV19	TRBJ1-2	ASSIKLQTGEVGYT
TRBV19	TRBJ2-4	ASCQGPAKNIQY